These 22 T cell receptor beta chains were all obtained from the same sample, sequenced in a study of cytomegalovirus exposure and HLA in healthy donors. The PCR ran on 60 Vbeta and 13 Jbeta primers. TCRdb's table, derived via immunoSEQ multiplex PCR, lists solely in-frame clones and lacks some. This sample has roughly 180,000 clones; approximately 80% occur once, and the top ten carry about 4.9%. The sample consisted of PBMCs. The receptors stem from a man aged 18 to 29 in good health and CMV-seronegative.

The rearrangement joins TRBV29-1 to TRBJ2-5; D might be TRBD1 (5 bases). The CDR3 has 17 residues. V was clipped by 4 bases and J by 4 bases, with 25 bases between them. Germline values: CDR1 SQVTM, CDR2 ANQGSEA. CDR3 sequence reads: CSVGARTQGFPRETQYF. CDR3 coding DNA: TGCAGCGTTGGGGCACGAACCCAGGGCTTCCCGCGAGAGACCCAGTACTTC.

In DNA form, the CDR3 reads TGCGCCAGCAGCAGATCGTCAGACAGCCGCAGTAATGAAAAACTGTTTTTT. The encoded protein is CASSRSSDSRSNEKLFF. The gene calls are TRBV5-1 and TRBJ1-4, with a weak D call TRBD1 (5 bases). The CDR3 is 17 residues long. The V and J ends lost 4 bases and 4 bases respectively, with 20 bases between them. CDR1 is SGHRS, CDR2 YFSETQ, per germline.

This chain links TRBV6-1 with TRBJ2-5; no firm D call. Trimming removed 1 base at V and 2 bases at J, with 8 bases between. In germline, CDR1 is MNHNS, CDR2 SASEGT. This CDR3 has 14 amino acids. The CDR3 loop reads CASSEVWRQETQYF. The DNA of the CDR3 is TGTGCCAGCAGTGAAGTATGGCGGCAAGAGACCCAGTACTTC.

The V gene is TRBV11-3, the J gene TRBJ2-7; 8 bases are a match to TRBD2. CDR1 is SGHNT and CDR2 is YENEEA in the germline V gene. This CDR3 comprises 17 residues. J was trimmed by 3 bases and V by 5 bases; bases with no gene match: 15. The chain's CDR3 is CASSPYRGPSGLYEQYF. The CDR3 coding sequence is TGTGCCAGCAGCCCCTATCGGGGTCCTAGCGGGCTCTACGAGCAGTACTTC.

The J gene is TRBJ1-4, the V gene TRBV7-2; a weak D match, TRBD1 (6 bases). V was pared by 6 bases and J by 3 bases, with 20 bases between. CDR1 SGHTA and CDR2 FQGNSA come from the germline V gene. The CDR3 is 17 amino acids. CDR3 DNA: TGTGCCAGCAGTTCCACAGGGATCCCATCAGCTAATGAAAAACTGTTTTTT. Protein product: CASSSTGIPSANEKLFF.

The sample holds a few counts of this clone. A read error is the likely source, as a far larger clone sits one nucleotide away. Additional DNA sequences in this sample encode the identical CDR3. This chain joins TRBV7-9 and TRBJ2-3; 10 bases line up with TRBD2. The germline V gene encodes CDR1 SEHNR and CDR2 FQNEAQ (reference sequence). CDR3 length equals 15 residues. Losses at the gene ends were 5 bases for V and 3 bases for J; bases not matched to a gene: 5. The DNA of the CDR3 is TGTGCCAGCAGCCAAGTGGGACTAGCGACAGATACGCAGTATTTT. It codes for CASSQVGLATDTQYF.

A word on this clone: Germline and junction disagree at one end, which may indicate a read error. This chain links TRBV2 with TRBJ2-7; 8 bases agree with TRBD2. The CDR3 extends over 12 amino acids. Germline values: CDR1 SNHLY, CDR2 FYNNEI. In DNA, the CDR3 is TGTGCCAGCTCCCCGGGCGGGGGGCCTTACCTCTTC. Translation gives CASSPGGGPYLF. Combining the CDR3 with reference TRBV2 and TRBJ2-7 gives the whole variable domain EPEVTQTPSHQVTQMGQEVILRCVPISNHLYFYWYRQILGQKVEFLVSFYNNEISEKSEIFDDQFSVERPDGSNFTLKIRSTKLEDSAMYFCASSPGGGPYLFGPGTRLTVT.

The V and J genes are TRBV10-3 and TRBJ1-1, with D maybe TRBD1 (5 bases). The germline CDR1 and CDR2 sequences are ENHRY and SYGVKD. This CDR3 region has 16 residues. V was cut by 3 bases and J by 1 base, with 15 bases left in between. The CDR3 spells CAISDVRGRKNTEAFF. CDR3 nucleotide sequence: TGTGCCATCAGTGACGTTAGGGGCCGGAAGAACACTGAAGCTTTCTTT.

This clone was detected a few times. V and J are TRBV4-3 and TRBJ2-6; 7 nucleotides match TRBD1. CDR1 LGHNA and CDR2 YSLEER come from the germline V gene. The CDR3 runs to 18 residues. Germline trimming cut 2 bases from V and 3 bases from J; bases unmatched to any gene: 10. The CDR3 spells CASSQWLGGADGANVLTF. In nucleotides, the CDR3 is TGCGCCAGCAGCCAATGGTTAGGGGGCGCGGATGGGGCCAACGTCCTGACTTTC.

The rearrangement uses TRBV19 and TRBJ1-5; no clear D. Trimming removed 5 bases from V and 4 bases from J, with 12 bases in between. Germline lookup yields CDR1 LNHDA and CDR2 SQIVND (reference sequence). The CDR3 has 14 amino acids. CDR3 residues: CASSPPGLNQPQHF. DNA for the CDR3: TGTGCCAGTAGTCCACCGGGATTGAATCAGCCCCAGCATTTT.

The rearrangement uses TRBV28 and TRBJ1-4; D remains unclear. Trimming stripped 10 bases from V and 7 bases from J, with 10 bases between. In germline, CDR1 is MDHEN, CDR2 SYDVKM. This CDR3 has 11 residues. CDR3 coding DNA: TGTGCCACCCTGGACTCTGAAAAACTGTTTTTT. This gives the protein CATLDSEKLFF. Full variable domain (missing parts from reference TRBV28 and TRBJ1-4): DVKVTQSSRYLVKRTGEKVFLECVQDMDHENMFWYRQDPGLGLRLIYFSYDVKMKEKGDIPEGYSVSREKKERFSLILESASTNQTSMYLCATLDSEKLFFGSGTQLSVL.

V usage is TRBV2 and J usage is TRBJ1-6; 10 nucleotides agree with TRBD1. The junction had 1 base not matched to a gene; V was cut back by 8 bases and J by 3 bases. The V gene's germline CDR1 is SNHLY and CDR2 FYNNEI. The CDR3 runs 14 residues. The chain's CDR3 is CASGDRGYNSPLHF. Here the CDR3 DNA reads TGTGCCAGCGGGGACAGGGGCTATAATTCACCCCTCCACTTT.

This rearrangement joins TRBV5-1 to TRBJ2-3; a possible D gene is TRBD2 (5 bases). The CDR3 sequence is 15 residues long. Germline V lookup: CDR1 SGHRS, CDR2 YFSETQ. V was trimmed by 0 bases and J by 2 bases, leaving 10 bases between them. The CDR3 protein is CASSLASGYTDTQYF. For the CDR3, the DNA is TGCGCCAGCAGCTTGGCCTCGGGGTACACAGATACGCAGTATTTT.

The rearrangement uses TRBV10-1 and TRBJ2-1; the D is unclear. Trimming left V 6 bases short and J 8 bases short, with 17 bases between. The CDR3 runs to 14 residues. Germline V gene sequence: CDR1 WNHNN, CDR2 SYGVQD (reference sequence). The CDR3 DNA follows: TGCGCCAGCAGCCCCGATCTAACGCCCGATGAGCAGTTCTTC. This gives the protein CASSPDLTPDEQFF.

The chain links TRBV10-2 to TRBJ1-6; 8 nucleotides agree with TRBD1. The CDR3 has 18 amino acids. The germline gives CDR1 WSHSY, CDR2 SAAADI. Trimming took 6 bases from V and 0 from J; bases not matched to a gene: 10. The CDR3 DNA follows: TGCGCCAGCAGCGGAGATTCGACAGGGGACTCCTATAATTCACCCCTCCACTTT. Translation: CASSGDSTGDSYNSPLHF.

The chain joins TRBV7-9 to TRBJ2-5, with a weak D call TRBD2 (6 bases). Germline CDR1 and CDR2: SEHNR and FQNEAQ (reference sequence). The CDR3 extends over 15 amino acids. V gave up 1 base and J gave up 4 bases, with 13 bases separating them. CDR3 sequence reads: CASSLVGGTGETQYF. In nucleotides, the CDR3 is TGTGCCAGCAGCTTAGTCGGGGGAACGGGAGAGACCCAGTACTTC.

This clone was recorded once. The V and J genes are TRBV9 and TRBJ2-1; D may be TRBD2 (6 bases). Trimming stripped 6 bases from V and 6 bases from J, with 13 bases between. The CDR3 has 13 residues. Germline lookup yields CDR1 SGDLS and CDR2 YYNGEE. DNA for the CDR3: TGTGCCAGCACTCGGGCGGGATTCAATGAGCAGTTCTTC. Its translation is CASTRAGFNEQFF. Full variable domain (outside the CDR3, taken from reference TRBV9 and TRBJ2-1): DSGVTQTPKHLITATGQRVTLRCSPRSGDLSVYWYQQSLDQGLQFLIQYYNGEERAKGNILERFSAQQFPDLHSELNLSSLELGDSALYFCASTRAGFNEQFFGPGTRLTVL.

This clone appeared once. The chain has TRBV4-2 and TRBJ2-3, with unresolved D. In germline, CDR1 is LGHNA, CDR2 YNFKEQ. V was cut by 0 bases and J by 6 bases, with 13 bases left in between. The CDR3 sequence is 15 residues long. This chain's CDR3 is CASSQEDKAYDTQYF. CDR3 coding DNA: TGTGCCAGCAGCCAAGAAGATAAAGCCTACGATACGCAGTATTTT.

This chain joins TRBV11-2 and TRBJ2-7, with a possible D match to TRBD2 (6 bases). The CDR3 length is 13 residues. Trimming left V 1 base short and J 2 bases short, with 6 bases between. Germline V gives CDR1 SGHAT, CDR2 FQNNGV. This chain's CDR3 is CASSLGLAYEQYF. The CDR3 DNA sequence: TGTGCCAGCAGCTTAGGACTAGCCTACGAGCAGTACTTC.

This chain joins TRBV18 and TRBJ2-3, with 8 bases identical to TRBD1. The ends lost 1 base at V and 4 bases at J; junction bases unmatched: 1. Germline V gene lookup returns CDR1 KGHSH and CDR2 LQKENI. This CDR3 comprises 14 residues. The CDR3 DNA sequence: TGTGCCAGCTCACCACTACAGGGGGCAGATACGCAGTATTTT. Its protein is CASSPLQGADTQYF.

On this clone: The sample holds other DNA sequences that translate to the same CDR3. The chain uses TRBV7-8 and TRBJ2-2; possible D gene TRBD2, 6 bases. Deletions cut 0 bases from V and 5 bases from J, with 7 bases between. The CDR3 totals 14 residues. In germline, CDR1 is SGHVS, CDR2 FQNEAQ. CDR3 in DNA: TGTGCCAGCAGCTTAGCAGGAGGGACCGGGGAGCTGTTTTTT. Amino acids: CASSLAGGTGELFF.

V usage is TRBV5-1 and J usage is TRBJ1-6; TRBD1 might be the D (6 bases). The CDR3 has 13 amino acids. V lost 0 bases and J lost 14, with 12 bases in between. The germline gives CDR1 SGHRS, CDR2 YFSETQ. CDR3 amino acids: CASSLAGGQTLHF. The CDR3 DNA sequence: TGCGCCAGCAGCTTGGCCGGGGGGCAAACCCTCCACTTT.